One and the same sample provided the 24 T cell receptor beta chains below, sequenced in a study of blood T cell dynamics during melanoma immunotherapy. Noted time point: pre-treatment baseline. Some clones are missing from TCRdb's copy, which holds only in-frame ones; the method was immunoSEQ multiplex PCR. The table lists some 20,000 clones, under 90% of them singletons. Here the sequenced sample was blood, taken from a patient treated with checkpoint blockade. The receptors stem from a human donor with melanoma.

In this sample, this clone turned up once. This chain links TRBV21-1 with TRBJ2-7; the DNA was not used to check the table's D call, TRBD2. TRBV21-1 is a documented pseudogene. CDR3 length: 18 amino acids. The CDR3 coding sequence is TGTGCCAGCAGCAAACTATTTAGCGGGAGGTCCGCCGGGGACGAGCAGTACTTC. Translating it yields CASSKLFSGRSAGDEQYF.

This chain connects TRBV15 to TRBJ2-6, with D perhaps assigned TRBD1 or TRBD2 (5 bases each). The CDR3 loop spans 18 amino acids. Germline-derived CDR1 and CDR2 are LNHNV and YYDKDF (reference sequence). V was trimmed by 1 base and J by 3 bases, leaving 16 bases between them. This CDR3 reads CATSRGGTWGYGANVLTF. The CDR3 DNA sequence: TGTGCCACCAGCAGAGGTGGGACCTGGGGTTATGGGGCCAACGTCCTGACTTTC. Based on the CDR3 plus reference TRBV15 and TRBJ2-6, the full variable domain is DAMVIQNPRYQVTQFGKPVTLSCSQTLNHNVMYWYQQKSSQAPKLLFHYYDKDFNNEADTPDNFQSRRPNTSFCFLDIRSPGLGDTAMYLCATSRGGTWGYGANVLTFGAGSRLTVL.

This clone was recorded a few times. The rearrangement links TRBV28 to TRBJ2-7; 12 bases agree with TRBD2. This CDR3 has 13 residues. Germline loops: CDR1 MDHEN, CDR2 SYDVKM. V lost 10 bases, J lost 5 bases, and 6 bases stayed unmatched. For the CDR3, the DNA is TGTGCCATTGGACTAGCGGGATCCCACGAGCAGTACTTC. It translates to CAIGLAGSHEQYF.

V is TRBV7-2 and J is TRBJ2-7; D unclear. V was cut by 4 bases and J by 4 bases, with 17 bases left in between. The CDR3 is made up of 15 amino acids. CDR1 is SGHTA, CDR2 FQGNSA, per germline. DNA of the CDR3: TGTGCCAGCAGCTCGTCAGGCGCCGTTTTTTACGAGCAGTACTTC. Translating it yields CASSSSGAVFYEQYF. The full variable domain, rest sourced from reference TRBV7-2 and TRBJ2-7, is GAGVSQSPSNKVTEKGKDVELRCDPISGHTALYWYRQSLGQGLEFLIYFQGNSAPDKSGLPSDRFSAERTGGSVSTLTIQRTQQEDSAVYLCASSSSGAVFYEQYFGPGTRLTVT.

The chain couples TRBV5-6 to TRBJ1-2; 7 bases are a match to TRBD1. With V trimmed by 3 bases and J by 4 bases, 9 bases remained unmatched. CDR1 and CDR2 from the germline V gene are SGHDT and YYEEEE. This CDR3 region has 15 residues. DNA of the CDR3: TGTGCCAGCAGCTCTATGGACAGGAAATCCTATGGCTACACCTTC. Residues: CASSSMDRKSYGYTF.

V and J are TRBV7-8 and TRBJ1-1, with TRBD1 as a possible D gene (6 bases). The CDR3 is 17 amino acids. V was shortened by 4 bases and J by 3 bases, with 21 bases between the two germline ends. Per the germline V gene, CDR1 is SGHVS and CDR2 is FQNEAQ. CDR3 region: CASSYLFRGAEDTEAFF. As DNA, the CDR3 is TGTGCCAGCAGCTACCTCTTCCGGGGGGCGGAGGACACTGAAGCTTTCTTT.

The V and J genes are TRBV27 and TRBJ1-1; 8 bases line up with TRBD1. CDR1 and CDR2 (germline): MNHEY, SMNVEV (reference sequence). V dropped 2 bases and J dropped 4; count of bases not matched to a gene: 6. The CDR3 runs to 15 residues. DNA of the CDR3: TGTGCCAGCAGTTTACGGACAGGGCCCAGCACTGAAGCTTTCTTT. Its translation: CASSLRTGPSTEAFF.

The V gene is TRBV7-3, the J gene TRBJ1-1; D is unclear. Germline V gene sequence: CDR1 SGHTA, CDR2 FQGTGA. This CDR3 comprises 15 residues. V lost 0 bases and J lost 1, with 9 bases in between. The CDR3 reads CASSLTGQTNTEAFF. CDR3 sequence (DNA): TGTGCCAGCAGCTTAACCGGCCAGACGAACACTGAAGCTTTCTTT.

The chain links TRBV27 to TRBJ1-4; 7 nucleotides agree with TRBD1. CDR1 and CDR2 from the germline V gene are MNHEY and SMNVEV (reference sequence). J gave up 9 bases and V 5 bases, and 12 bases lay outside the gene matches. The CDR3 consists of 15 residues. CDR3 in DNA: TGTGCCAGCAGTCCCGGGGCTTTAAGGGGGCAAAAACTGTTTTTT. This encodes CASSPGALRGQKLFF.

The chain couples TRBV5-8 to TRBJ1-4, with D possibly TRBD1 on 6 matching bases. V lost 0 bases and J lost 6, with 9 bases in between. This CDR3 comprises 14 residues. Germline values: CDR1 SGHTS, CDR2 YDEGEE. This CDR3 reads CASSLGQGYEKLFF. The CDR3 bases are TGTGCCAGCAGCTTGGGGCAGGGGTATGAAAAACTGTTTTTT.

The chain links TRBV6-1 to TRBJ2-3, with D tentatively TRBD1 (6 bases). The V gene's germline CDR1 is MNHNS and CDR2 SASEGT. V lost 4 bases and J 0 bases, leaving 14 bases between the germline ends. CDR3 length: 16 amino acids. CDR3 residues: CASSVRGSGSTDTQYF. The CDR3 region has the DNA TGTGCCAGCAGTGTAAGGGGGTCGGGAAGCACAGATACGCAGTATTTT.

The rearrangement uses TRBV7-9 and TRBJ1-2, with 7 bases identical to TRBD1. The trim removed 0 bases at V and 6 bases at J, leaving 10 bases unmatched. Per the germline V gene, CDR1 is SEHNR and CDR2 is FQNEAQ (reference sequence). There are 16 residues in the CDR3. The CDR3 is CASSLAGTVQSDGYTF. The CDR3 nucleotides are TGTGCCAGCAGCTTAGCGGGGACAGTTCAATCCGATGGCTACACCTTC.

V gene TRBV4-1 combines with J gene TRBJ2-7, with 9 positions matching TRBD2. The CDR3 has 16 residues. Unmatched junction bases numbered 9, after V lost 4 bases and J lost 2 bases. Germline V gene data show CDR1 as MGHRA and CDR2 as YSYEKL. CDR3 DNA: TGCGCCAGCAGCCCCTCAGCTAGCGGGGCGACCTACGAGCAGTACTTC. Translation: CASSPSASGATYEQYF.

The chain couples TRBV4-1 to TRBJ2-2; D call uncertain. CDR1 is MGHRA, CDR2 YSYEKL, per germline. The V and J ends lost 1 base and 0 bases respectively, with 12 bases between them. The CDR3 covers 17 residues. The CDR3 region is CASSQGYRLSNTGELFF. The CDR3 DNA is TGCGCCAGCAGCCAAGGGTACCGATTATCGAACACCGGGGAGCTGTTTTTT.

The sample holds one count of this clone. The J gene is TRBJ1-1, the V gene TRBV11-2; D remains unclear. V was shortened by 6 bases and J by 4 bases, with 12 bases between the two germline ends. Germline assignment: CDR1 SGHAT and CDR2 FQNNGV. CDR3 size: 13 residues. CDR3 sequence (DNA): TGTGCCAGCAGGACCCCCGTCGGCACTGAAGCTTTCTTT. Translating gives CASRTPVGTEAFF.

The chain is built from TRBV5-1 and TRBJ1-1, with 7 bases that match TRBD1. Losses at the gene ends were 5 bases for V and 1 base for J; bases not matched to a gene: 5. The CDR3 is 14 residues long. CDR1 SGHRS and CDR2 YFSETQ come from the germline V gene. CDR3 residues: CASRRGQPNTEAFF. CDR3 sequence (DNA): TGCGCCAGCAGGCGGGGACAGCCGAACACTGAAGCTTTCTTT.

This clone has only a few counts. The chain employs TRBV6-6 and TRBJ1-6; 7 bases map to TRBD1. V lost 6 bases to trimming and J lost 10 bases; unmatched junction nucleotides: 6. CDR1 and CDR2 (germline): MNHNY, SVGAGI (reference sequence). The CDR3 runs 13 residues. CDR3 sequence reads: CASRAWDSSPLHF. The CDR3 nucleotides read TGTGCCAGCAGAGCGTGGGACAGCTCACCCCTCCACTTT.

CDR3 DNA: TGCGCCAGCAGCCCCCTTTTTCTAGCGGACAGAACGCAGTATTTT. This encodes CASSPLFLADRTQYF. The rearrangement links TRBV4-1 to TRBJ2-3; a possible D gene is TRBD2 (7 bases). Per the germline V gene, CDR1 is MGHRA and CDR2 is YSYEKL. This CDR3 is built from 15 residues. V was clipped by 4 bases and J by 9 bases, with 20 bases between them.

The chain has TRBV5-6 and TRBJ1-2, with D possibly being TRBD1 (6 bases). The germline V and J ends were trimmed by 0 bases and 4 bases, with 10 bases remaining between them. The CDR3 has 14 amino acids. The germline gives CDR1 SGHDT, CDR2 YYEEEE. CDR3 in DNA: TGTGCCAGCAGCTTGGTCGGGGGCGGCTATGGCTACACCTTC. This sequence encodes CASSLVGGGYGYTF.

The chain joins TRBV19 to TRBJ1-2; D perhaps matches TRBD1 (5 bases). The CDR3 runs to 15 residues. CDR1 is LNHDA, CDR2 SQIVND, per germline (reference sequence). Trimming shortened V by 7 bases and J by 2 bases, and 17 bases separated the two germline ends. The CDR3 nucleotides are TGTGCCAGTAAGCCCACCTCGCAGGGCAACTATGGCTACACCTTC. It translates to CASKPTSQGNYGYTF.

V is TRBV5-4 and J is TRBJ2-5; D is unresolved. This CDR3 comprises 17 residues. Looked up from germline, CDR1 is SGHNT and CDR2 is YYREEE (reference sequence). Trimming shortened V by 0 bases and J by 4 bases, and 19 bases separated the two germline ends. CDR3 nucleotide sequence: TGTGCCAGCAGCTTGGATTCTCGGAGCCAGACGCGAGAGACCCAGTACTTC. It yields the protein CASSLDSRSQTRETQYF.

This clone appeared a few times. The chain links TRBV18 to TRBJ2-7; TRBD2 aligns across 13 bases. The CDR3 loop spans 20 amino acids. Germline CDR1 KGHSH, CDR2 LQKENI. V dropped 5 bases and J dropped 1; count of bases not matched to a gene: 17. CDR3 nucleotide sequence: TGTGCCAGCTCATCTTCCGACGGACTAGCGGGAGTAGGAAGGTCCTACGAGCAGTACTTC. Amino acid sequence: CASSSSDGLAGVGRSYEQYF.

The gene calls are TRBV13 and TRBJ2-2; 11 bases fit TRBD2. The trim removed 3 bases at V and 0 bases at J, leaving 9 bases unmatched. This CDR3 region has 19 residues. The V gene's germline CDR1 is PRHDT and CDR2 FYEKMQ (reference sequence). CDR3 in amino acids: CASSFEPGLAEPNTGELFF. CDR3 coding DNA: TGTGCCAGCAGCTTCGAACCGGGACTAGCGGAGCCGAACACCGGGGAGCTGTTTTTT.

The gene calls are TRBV5-1 and TRBJ2-3, with 7 bases aligning to TRBD2. The germline gives CDR1 SGHRS, CDR2 YFSETQ. The junction had 9 bases not matched to a gene; V was cut back by 0 bases and J by 2 bases. The CDR3 is 17 amino acids. In DNA form, the CDR3 reads TGCGCCAGCAGCTTGGGGGCTAGCGGAAAACCCACAGATACGCAGTATTTT. Amino acids: CASSLGASGKPTDTQYF.